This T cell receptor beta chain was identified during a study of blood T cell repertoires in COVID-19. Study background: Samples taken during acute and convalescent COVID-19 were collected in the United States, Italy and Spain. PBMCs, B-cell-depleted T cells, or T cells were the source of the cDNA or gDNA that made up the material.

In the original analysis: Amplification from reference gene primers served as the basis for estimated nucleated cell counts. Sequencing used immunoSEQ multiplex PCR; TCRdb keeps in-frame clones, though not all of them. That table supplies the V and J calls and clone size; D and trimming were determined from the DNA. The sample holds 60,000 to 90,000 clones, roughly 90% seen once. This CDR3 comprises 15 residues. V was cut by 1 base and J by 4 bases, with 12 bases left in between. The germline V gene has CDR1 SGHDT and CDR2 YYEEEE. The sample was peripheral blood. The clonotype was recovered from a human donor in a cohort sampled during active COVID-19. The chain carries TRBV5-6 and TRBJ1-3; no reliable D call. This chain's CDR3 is CASSLRSGTGNTIYF. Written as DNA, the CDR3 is TGTGCCAGCAGCTTGCGGTCGGGAACGGGAAACACCATATATTTT. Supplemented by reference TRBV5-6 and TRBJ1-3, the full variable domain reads DAGVTQSPTHLIKTRGQQVTLRCSPKSGHDTVSWYQQALGQGPQFIFQYYEEEERQRGNFPDRFSGHQFPNYSSELNVNALLLGDSALYLCASSLRSGTGNTIYFGEGSWLTVV.